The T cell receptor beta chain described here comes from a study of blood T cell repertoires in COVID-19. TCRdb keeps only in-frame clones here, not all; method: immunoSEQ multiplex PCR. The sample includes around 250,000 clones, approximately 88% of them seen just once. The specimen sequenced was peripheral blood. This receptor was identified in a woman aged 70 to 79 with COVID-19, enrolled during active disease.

This chain's CDR3 is CASREGKYNEQFF. The CDR3 DNA reads as TGTGCCAGCCGGGAGGGGAAATACAATGAGCAGTTCTTC. The V gene is TRBV12-3 or TRBV12-4, the J gene TRBJ2-1; 8 nucleotides line up with TRBD2. The CDR3 extends over 13 amino acids. Trimming at V came to 8 bases and at J to 4 bases, leaving 4 bases not matched to a gene.